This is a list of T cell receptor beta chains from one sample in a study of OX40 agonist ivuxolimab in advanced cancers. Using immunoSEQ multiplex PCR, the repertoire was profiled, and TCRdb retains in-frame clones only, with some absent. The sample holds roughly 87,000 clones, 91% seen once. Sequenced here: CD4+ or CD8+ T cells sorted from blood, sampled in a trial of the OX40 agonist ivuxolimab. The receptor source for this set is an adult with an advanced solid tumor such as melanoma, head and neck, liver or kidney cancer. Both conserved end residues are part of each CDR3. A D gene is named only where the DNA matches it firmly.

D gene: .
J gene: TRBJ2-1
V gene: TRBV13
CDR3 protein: CASSLVRQYEQFF
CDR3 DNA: TGTGCCAGCAGCTTGGTGAGGCAGTATGAGCAGTTCTTC

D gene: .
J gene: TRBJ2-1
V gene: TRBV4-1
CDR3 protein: CASSQGAGLRGNEQFF
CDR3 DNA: TGCGCCAGCAGCCAAGGGGCCGGGCTTCGAGGGAATGAGCAGTTCTTC

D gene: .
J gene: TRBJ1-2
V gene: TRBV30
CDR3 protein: CAWSQRGSGYTF
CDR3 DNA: TGTGCCTGGAGTCAGAGGGGCAGCGGCTACACCTTC

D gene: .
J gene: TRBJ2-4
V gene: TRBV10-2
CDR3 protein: CASSESTLKINIQYF
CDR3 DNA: TGCGCCAGCAGTGAGTCGACCCTAAAAATAAACATTCAGTACTTC

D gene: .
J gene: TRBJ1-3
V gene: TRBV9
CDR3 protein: CASSASSRSGNTIYF
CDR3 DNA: TGTGCCAGCAGTGCTAGCAGCCGATCCGGAAACACCATATATTTT

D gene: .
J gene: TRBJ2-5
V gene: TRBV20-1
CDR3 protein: CSAPETQYF
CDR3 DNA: TGCAGTGCTCCCGAGACCCAGTACTTC

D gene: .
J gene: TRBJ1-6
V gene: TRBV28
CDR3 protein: CASSVEMSGNSPLHF
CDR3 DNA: TGTGCCAGCAGTGTAGAGATGAGTGGAAATTCACCCCTCCACTTT

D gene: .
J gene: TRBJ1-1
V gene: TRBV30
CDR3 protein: CAWSPYSLPRGTEAFF
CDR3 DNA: TGTGCCTGGAGCCCATACTCATTACCCCGGGGCACTGAAGCTTTCTTT

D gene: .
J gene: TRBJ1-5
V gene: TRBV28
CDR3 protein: CASSQTARGGHF
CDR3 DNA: TGTGCCAGCAGTCAAACAGCGCGGGGAGGGCATTTT

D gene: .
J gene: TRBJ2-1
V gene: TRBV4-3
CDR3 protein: CASSQGTGRYEQFF
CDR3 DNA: TGCGCCAGCAGCCAGGGAACAGGGAGATATGAGCAGTTCTTC